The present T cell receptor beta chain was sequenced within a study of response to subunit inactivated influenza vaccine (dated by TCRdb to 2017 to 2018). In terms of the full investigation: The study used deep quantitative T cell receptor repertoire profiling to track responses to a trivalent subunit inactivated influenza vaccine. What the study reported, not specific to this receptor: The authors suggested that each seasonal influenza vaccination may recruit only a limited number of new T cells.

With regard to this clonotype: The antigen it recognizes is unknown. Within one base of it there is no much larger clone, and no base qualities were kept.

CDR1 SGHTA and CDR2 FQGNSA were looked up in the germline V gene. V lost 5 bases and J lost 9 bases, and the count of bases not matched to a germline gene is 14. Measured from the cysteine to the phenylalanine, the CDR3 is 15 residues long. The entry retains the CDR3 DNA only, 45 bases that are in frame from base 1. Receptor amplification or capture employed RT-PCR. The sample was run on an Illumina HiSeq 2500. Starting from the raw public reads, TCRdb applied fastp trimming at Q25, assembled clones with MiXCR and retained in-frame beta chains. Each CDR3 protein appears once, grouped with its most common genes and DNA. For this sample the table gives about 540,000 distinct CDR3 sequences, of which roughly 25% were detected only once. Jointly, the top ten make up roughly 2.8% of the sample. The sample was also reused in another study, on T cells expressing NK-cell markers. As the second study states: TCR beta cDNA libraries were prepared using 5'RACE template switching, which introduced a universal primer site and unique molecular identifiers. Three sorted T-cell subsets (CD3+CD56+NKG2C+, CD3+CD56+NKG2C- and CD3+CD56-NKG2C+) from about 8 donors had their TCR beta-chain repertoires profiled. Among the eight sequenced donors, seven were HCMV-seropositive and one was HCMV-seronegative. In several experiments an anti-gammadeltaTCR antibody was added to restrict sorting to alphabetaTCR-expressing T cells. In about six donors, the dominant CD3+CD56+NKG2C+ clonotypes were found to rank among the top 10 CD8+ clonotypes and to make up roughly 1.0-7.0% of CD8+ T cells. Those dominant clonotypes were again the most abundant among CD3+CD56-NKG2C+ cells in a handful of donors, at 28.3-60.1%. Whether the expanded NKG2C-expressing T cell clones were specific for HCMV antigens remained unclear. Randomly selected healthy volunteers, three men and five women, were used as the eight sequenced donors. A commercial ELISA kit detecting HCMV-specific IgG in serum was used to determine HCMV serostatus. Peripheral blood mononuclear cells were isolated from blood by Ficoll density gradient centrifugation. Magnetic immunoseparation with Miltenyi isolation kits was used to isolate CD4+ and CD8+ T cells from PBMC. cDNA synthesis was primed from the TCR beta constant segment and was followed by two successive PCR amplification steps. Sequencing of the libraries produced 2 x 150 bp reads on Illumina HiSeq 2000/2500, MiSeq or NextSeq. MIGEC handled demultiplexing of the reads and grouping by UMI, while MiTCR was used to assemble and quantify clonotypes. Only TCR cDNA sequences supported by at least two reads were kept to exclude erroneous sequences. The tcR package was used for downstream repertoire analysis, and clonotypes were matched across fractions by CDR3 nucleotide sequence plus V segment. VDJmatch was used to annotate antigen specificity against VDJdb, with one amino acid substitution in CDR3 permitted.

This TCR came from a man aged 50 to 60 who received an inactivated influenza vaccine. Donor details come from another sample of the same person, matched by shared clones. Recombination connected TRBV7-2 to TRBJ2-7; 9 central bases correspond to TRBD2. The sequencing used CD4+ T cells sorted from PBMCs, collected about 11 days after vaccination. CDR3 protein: CASSPMHAGGLGQYF. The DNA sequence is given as TGTGCCAGCAGCCCCATGCACGCGGGGGGGCTCGGGCAGTACTTC.